These 11 T cell receptor beta chains came from one sample sequenced in a study of blood T cell repertoires in COVID-19. Libraries were prepared by immunoSEQ multiplex PCR; TCRdb keeps only in-frame clonotypes and omits some of them. Here the sample spans over 120,000 clones, about 83% being singletons. The sample consisted of peripheral blood. These TCRs come from a woman aged 50 to 60 with active or convalescent COVID-19.

The J gene is TRBJ1-6, the V gene TRBV9, with D maybe TRBD1 (5 bases). The CDR3 totals 15 residues. CDR1 SGDLS and CDR2 YYNGEE come from the germline V gene. Between the trimmed V and J ends, which lost 4 bases and 10 bases, there was a span of 18 bases. Here the CDR3 DNA reads TGTGCCAGCAGCCCACACCCGTCAGGGCAGTCACCCCTCCACTTT. Translated, it gives CASSPHPSGQSPLHF.

The chain is built from TRBV5-1 and TRBJ2-3; 9 bases match TRBD2. Germline-derived CDR1 and CDR2 are SGHRS and YFSETQ. V shed 0 bases and J 6 bases; nucleotides not matched to a gene: 8. This CDR3 is built from 16 residues. CDR3 sequence (DNA): TGCGCCAGCAGCTTGGCTCTCGCGGGGGGGCGGGATACGCAGTATTTT. Amino acids: CASSLALAGGRDTQYF.

This chain uses TRBV6-2 or TRBV6-3 with TRBJ1-1, with D perhaps TRBD1 (5 bases). The CDR3 length is 14 residues. The germline V gene encodes CDR1 MNHEY and CDR2 SVGEGT. V was clipped by 4 bases and J by 4 bases, with 13 bases between them. This CDR3 is CASSFPFGGTEAFF. The CDR3 nucleotides are TGTGCCAGCAGTTTCCCCTTCGGGGGCACTGAAGCTTTCTTT.

V gene TRBV28 combines with J gene TRBJ2-7, with D maybe TRBD2 (6 bases). CDR3 length: 12 amino acids. From germline, CDR1 is MDHEN and CDR2 SYDVKM. The V end was cut by 5 bases, the J end by 4 bases, with 9 bases between. This CDR3 reads CASSGDLYEQYF. The DNA for the CDR3 is TGTGCCAGCAGTGGGGACTTGTACGAGCAGTACTTC.

The chain couples TRBV27 to TRBJ2-7; TRBD2 matches 14 bases. This CDR3 spans 16 amino acids. Per the germline V gene, CDR1 is MNHEY and CDR2 is SMNVEV (reference sequence). With 6 bases clipped from V and 2 bases from J, the junction kept 6 bases outside the gene matches. The CDR3 nucleotides read TGTGCCAGCAGGGGGACTAGCGGGAGTGACACCTACGAGCAGTACTTC. Its translation: CASRGTSGSDTYEQYF.

The J gene is TRBJ1-5, the V gene TRBV29-1, with D perhaps TRBD1 (6 bases). Germline assignment: CDR1 SQVTM and CDR2 ANQGSEA. This CDR3 spans 13 amino acids. V dropped 4 bases and J dropped 0 bases, with 7 bases sitting between them. CDR3 coding DNA: TGCAGCGTTGGACAGGCTAGCAATCAGCCCCAGCATTTT. Protein: CSVGQASNQPQHF.

The chain carries TRBV5-8 and TRBJ1-5; D is perhaps TRBD1 (6 bases). V dropped 3 bases and J dropped 3 bases, with 16 bases sitting between them. This CDR3 region has 16 residues. CDR1 and CDR2 (germline): SGHTS, YDEGEE. For the CDR3, the DNA is TGTGCCAGCAGCTACTCCGGGACAACAATCAATCAGCCCCAGCATTTT. The encoded protein is CASSYSGTTINQPQHF.

The rearrangement uses TRBV30 and TRBJ1-3; D is undetermined. Germline V gene sequence: CDR1 GTSNPN, CDR2 SVGIG (reference sequence). V lost 0 bases to trimming and J lost 0 bases, with 9 bases between them. This CDR3 has 15 residues. CDR3 nucleotides: TGTGCCTGGAGTGTAGGCGGGGTCTCTGGAAACACCATATATTTT. Translated, it gives CAWSVGGVSGNTIYF.

As regards this clone: This same CDR3 is encoded by further DNA sequences in the sample. V is TRBV11-2 and J is TRBJ2-7; D is unresolved. The ends were cut back, 1 base at V and 7 bases at J, with 8 bases in the middle. The CDR3 contains 12 residues. Per germline, CDR1 SGHAT and CDR2 FQNNGV. The CDR3 sequence: CASSLGSVEQYF. The CDR3 DNA follows: TGTGCCAGCAGCTTAGGGAGTGTGGAGCAGTACTTC.

The chain joins TRBV6-6 to TRBJ1-1, with a possible D match to TRBD1 (5 bases). With 8 bases removed from V and 3 bases from J, the gap between germline ends came to 13 bases. Germline V gives CDR1 MNHNY, CDR2 SVGAGI (reference sequence). The CDR3 runs 13 residues. This CDR3 reads CASSGVRYTEAFF. The DNA for the CDR3 is TGTGCCAGCTCGGGGGTCAGGTACACTGAAGCTTTCTTT.

The V gene is TRBV29-1, the J gene TRBJ1-1, with D perhaps TRBD1 (6 bases). CDR3 length equals 15 residues. Looked up from germline, CDR1 is SQVTM and CDR2 is ANQGSEA. V was trimmed by 5 bases and J by 0 bases, leaving 16 bases between them. Here the CDR3 DNA reads TGCAGCGTTTGCCGGGACACGGGAATGAACACTGAAGCTTTCTTT. This translates into CSVCRDTGMNTEAFF.